The clone carrying this TCR beta chain was seen a single time. The CDR3 sequence is 14 residues long. Germline loops: CDR1 KGHSH, CDR2 LQKENI. V lost 4 bases, J lost 4 bases, and 8 bases lay in between. These data are taken from a study of blood T cell repertoires in COVID-19. As for the study in general: Acute and convalescent COVID-19 specimens originated in the United States, Italy and Spain. Nucleic acid was either cDNA or gDNA, and it came from T cells, B-cell-depleted T cells, or PBMCs.

Per the original data handling: Quantification of nucleated cells was approximated via reference gene primer amplification. Generated by immunoSEQ multiplex PCR, the TCRdb table keeps only in-frame clones and is missing some. V and J calls and clone size are those listed in that table; D and trimming were worked out from the DNA. The sample holds some 110,000 clones; under 80% are singletons and the top ten take roughly a fifth. V and J are TRBV18 and TRBJ1-6; D not resolved. The sample taken for sequencing was peripheral blood. The TCR sequence derives from a woman between 65 and 79 years old with acute or convalescent COVID-19. CDR3 in DNA: TGTGCCAGCTCACTGGCACCGTATAATTCACCCCTCCACTTT. Its protein product is CASSLAPYNSPLHF.